This T cell receptor beta chain was observed in a study of monozygotic twins with inflammatory bowel disease. Whole-study results and caveats: The data offered no way to tell different T cell subtypes apart. Results did not support any single strong IBD-associated signal or clonotype. Part of the variability in patient repertoires may have come from differing immunosuppressive treatments.

Notes on this clonotype: Its antigen is still unknown.

Germline V lookup: CDR1 LGHNA, CDR2 YSLEER. The CDR3 is made up of 20 amino acids. TCRalpha and TCRbeta cDNA went through nested PCRs of roughly 15 and 9 cycles, two in total. TCRdb processed the 5' RACE reads again and assigns one entry to each CDR3 protein, with no DNA. In total, the table holds a few hundred thousand distinct CDR3 sequences. The chain joins TRBV4-3 to TRBJ2-7; TCRdb calls TRBD1, which cannot be checked without DNA. Input material: blood. This clonotype was sampled from a human donor with ulcerative colitis or Crohn's disease, or a healthy co-twin of an affected twin (not recorded which). The CDR3 reads CASSSSPGQPYLTHPYEQYF.